This is a list of T cell receptor beta chains from one sample in a study of identical twins. In TCRdb, the 5' RACE reads were re-called with MiXCR into one record per CDR3 protein. The sample shows about 450,000 distinct CDR3 sequences, 15% to 20% of them seen only once. The material sequenced was naive T cells sorted from blood. The receptors originated from a middle-aged man in good health. The conserved cysteine and the conserved F or W are not part of the CDR3 here. Fields, in order: V gene, J gene, CDR3 protein.

TRBV12-3/TRBV12-4	TRBJ1-1	ASSNPLAEAF
TRBV18	TRBJ2-5	ASSPPGAPEETQY
TRBV4-2	TRBJ2-5	ASSQDRGSTETQY
TRBV6-2/TRBV6-3	TRBJ2-1	ASTFSGSYNEQF
TRBV9	TRBJ2-7	ASSVGHGTAYEQY
TRBV19	TRBJ1-5	ASSIGAVRNQPQH
TRBV7-9	TRBJ2-1	ASSLGIRQVDNEQF
TRBV6-2/TRBV6-3	TRBJ2-5	ASRRPPQETQY
TRBV28	TRBJ2-3	ASSLSPGSGRFTDTQY
TRBV15	TRBJ2-7	ATSPRTGRTEQY
TRBV6-1	TRBJ1-2	ASSETHQDLGGYT
TRBV3-1	TRBJ1-1	ASSLHTEAF
TRBV15	TRBJ2-1	ATSRDGLAPSRDEQF
TRBV7-8	TRBJ2-7	ASSLDRVGTYEQY
TRBV5-1	TRBJ2-3	ASQRRGGGSTDTQY
TRBV4-3	TRBJ2-4	ASSQEAPGTTKNIQY
TRBV6-5	TRBJ2-3	ASSYPSGGGTDTQY
TRBV10-3	TRBJ1-1	AISESKLAEAF
TRBV7-9	TRBJ1-3	ASSPNPDSSGNTIY
TRBV7-2	TRBJ2-5	ASSLSVGRGPETQY
TRBV20-1	TRBJ1-4	SAYRGEKLF
TRBV12-3/TRBV12-4	TRBJ1-1	ASSLTPGTEAF
TRBV6-2/TRBV6-3	TRBJ2-5	ASSYEQETQY
TRBV7-8	TRBJ2-1	ASGGYDEQF
TRBV15	TRBJ1-5	ATSRDYGSGNGNQPQH
TRBV5-5	TRBJ2-6	ASNRWETSGANVLT
TRBV10-3	TRBJ2-7	AISGTSGNYEQY
TRBV20-1	TRBJ2-3	SARPNDQWTDTQY
TRBV2	TRBJ2-7	ASSGEDYAREQY